The 16 T cell receptor beta chains in this list originate from one sample, sequenced in a study of TIL therapy for anti-PD-1-resistant metastatic lung cancer. Time point described: pre-treatment sample, taken before nivolumab and TIL therapy. Pleural nodules or supraclavicular lymph nodes made up most of the excised metastases sampled. Sequencing used immunoSEQ v3. TCRdb's copy holds only in-frame clones and misses some; the assay was immunoSEQ multiplex PCR. The data hold about 48,000 clones, with less than 75% observed a single time. The starting material was tumor tissue, obtained at baseline. The receptors were sampled from a person aged 25-85 years with non-small cell lung cancer.

J is TRBJ1-5 and V is TRBV10-3; the match to TRBD1 covers 8 bases. CDR1 is ENHRY, CDR2 SYGVKD, per germline. Losses at the gene ends were 5 bases for V and 0 bases for J; bases not matched to a gene: 3. This CDR3 is 15 amino acids long. CDR3 bases: TGTGCCATCAGTCAGGGGGCTGATAGCAATCAGCCCCAGCATTTT. Translating it yields CAISQGADSNQPQHF.

The rearrangement links TRBV19 to TRBJ1-3, with D maybe TRBD1 (6 bases). The CDR3 has 14 amino acids. V lost 9 bases, J lost 0 bases, and 12 bases lay in between. CDR1 is LNHDA and CDR2 is SQIVND in the germline V gene (reference sequence). DNA for the CDR3: TGTGCCAGAGACCGGGGGGCCTCTGGAAACACCATATATTTT. It translates to CARDRGASGNTIYF.

J is TRBJ2-7 and V is TRBV27, with TRBD1 matching 8 bases. Trimming cost V 6 bases and J 5 bases; bases outside gene matches: 6. CDR3 length: 13 amino acids. Germline V CDR1 and CDR2: MNHEY, SMNVEV (reference sequence). The CDR3 bases are TGTGCCAGCAGAGACAGGGGTCTCAACGAGCAGTACTTC. Residues: CASRDRGLNEQYF.

The chain has TRBV6-1 and TRBJ2-1; D gene ambiguous. V was cut by 6 bases and J by 9 bases, with 12 bases left in between. CDR3 length equals 12 residues. Germline V gene data show CDR1 as MNHNS and CDR2 as SASEGT. Written as DNA, the CDR3 is TGTGCCAGCAGCAGACCGAACGGTGAGCAGTTCTTC. Translated: CASSRPNGEQFF.

The chain is built from TRBV12-5 and TRBJ2-2, with D perhaps TRBD1 (5 bases). V lost 2 bases to trimming and J lost 1 base, with 11 bases between them. There are 16 residues in the CDR3. CDR1 and CDR2 (germline): LGHNT, FRNRAP. The CDR3 bases are TGTGCTAGTGGTTTGACAGGACCCCTGAACACCGGGGAGCTGTTTTTT. The encoded protein is CASGLTGPLNTGELFF. The entire variable domain, with the rest obtained from reference TRBV12-5 and TRBJ2-2, is as follows: DARVTQTPRHKVTEMGQEVTMRCQPILGHNTVFWYRQTMMQGLELLAYFRNRAPLDDSGMPKDRFSAEMPDATLATLKIQPSEPRDSAVYFCASGLTGPLNTGELFFGEGSRLTVL.

The chain combines TRBV4-1 with TRBJ1-1, with 7 bases lining up with TRBD1. J gave up 8 bases and V 2 bases, and 8 bases lay outside the gene matches. Germline V gene lookup returns CDR1 MGHRA and CDR2 YSYEKL. The CDR3 runs 14 residues. The CDR3 spells CASSQPTGVREAFF. The CDR3 DNA sequence: TGCGCCAGCAGCCAACCTACAGGGGTAAGGGAAGCTTTCTTT.

The CDR3 protein is CASSGSGPWRHF. The CDR3 nucleotides are TGTGCCAGCAGTGGCTCGGGGCCCTGGCGCCATTTT. V usage is TRBV6-1 and J usage is TRBJ1-5; D possibly corresponds to TRBD1 (5 bases). Germline CDR1 and CDR2: MNHNS and SASEGT. Trimming took 4 bases from V and 16 from J, leaving 17 bases between them. This CDR3 has 12 residues.

The chain couples TRBV19 to TRBJ1-1, with D possibly being TRBD1 (6 bases). The V end was cut by 3 bases, the J end by 5 bases, with 16 bases between. The CDR3 consists of 15 residues. In germline, CDR1 is LNHDA, CDR2 SQIVND (reference sequence). The CDR3 spells CASSIGTLAPTEAFF. The CDR3 DNA reads as TGTGCCAGTAGTATCGGGACACTGGCACCTACTGAAGCTTTCTTT.

The rearrangement links TRBV9 to TRBJ2-4; 10 bases are shared with TRBD2. Looked up from germline, CDR1 is SGDLS and CDR2 is YYNGEE. This CDR3 comprises 15 residues. The junction had 0 bases not matched to a gene; V was cut back by 0 bases and J by 3 bases. Written as DNA, the CDR3 is TGTGCCAGCAGCGTAGGGACTAGCGGCAAAAACATTCAGTACTTC. Translating it yields CASSVGTSGKNIQYF.

The genes are TRBV7-2 and TRBJ1-2; D is possibly TRBD1 (6 bases). V lost 1 base and J 7 bases, leaving 13 bases between the germline ends. The CDR3 runs 14 residues. Germline assignment: CDR1 SGHTA and CDR2 FQGNSA. The CDR3 sequence is CASSLVQGLVGYTF. CDR3 coding DNA: TGTGCCAGCAGCTTAGTACAGGGATTGGTTGGCTACACCTTC.

This clone was seen only once. This CDR3 is CASSYTGLGDTQYF. The CDR3 nucleotides read TGTGCCAGCAGTTACACAGGGTTAGGGGATACGCAGTATTTT. The rearrangement uses TRBV6-5 and TRBJ2-3, with a weak D call TRBD1 (6 bases). The CDR3 length is 14 residues. The germline CDR1 and CDR2 sequences are MNHEY and SVGAGI. Trimming stripped 2 bases from V and 6 bases from J, with 12 bases between.

The chain combines TRBV25-1 with TRBJ1-6; the D gene is possibly TRBD1 (5 bases). The CDR3 runs 16 residues. V gave up 3 bases and J gave up 10 bases, with 19 bases separating them. Germline V gene data show CDR1 as MGHDK and CDR2 as SYGVNS. CDR3 sequence: CASSDVIGQGRSPLHF. Written as DNA, the CDR3 is TGTGCCAGCAGTGACGTAATTGGGCAGGGTCGGTCACCCCTCCACTTT.

Notes on this clone: At one boundary the junction diverges from the germline segment, which might be a read error. V is TRBV19 and J is TRBJ2-7; TRBD2 aligns across 8 bases. The V gene's germline CDR1 is LNHDA and CDR2 SQIVND (reference sequence). The CDR3 consists of 12 residues. CDR3 residues: CASSPTGGALHF. The CDR3 DNA follows: TGTGCCAGTAGTCCCACGGGGGGGGCTTTGCACTTC.

This clone was picked up a small number of times. This sequence joins TRBV5-1 and TRBJ2-7; 8 bases line up with TRBD1. This CDR3 is 14 amino acids long. Germline-derived CDR1 and CDR2 are SGHRS and YFSETQ. Trimming cost V 0 bases and J 6 bases; bases outside gene matches: 5. In DNA form, the CDR3 reads TGCGCCAGCAGCTTGGATAACAGGGGGAGCGAGCAGTACTTC. Translating it yields CASSLDNRGSEQYF. The full variable domain, completed using reference TRBV5-1 and TRBJ2-7, is KAGVTQTPRYLIKTRGQQVTLSCSPISGHRSVSWYQQTPGQGLQFLFEYFSETQRNKGNFPGRFSGRQFSNSRSEMNVSTLELGDSALYLCASSLDNRGSEQYFGPGTRLTVT.

The V gene is TRBV7-9, the J gene TRBJ1-2; tentatively, D is TRBD1 (5 bases). Trimming shortened V by 3 bases and J by 2 bases, and 10 bases separated the two germline ends. From germline, CDR1 is SEHNR and CDR2 FQNEAQ (reference sequence). The CDR3 spans 14 residues. The CDR3 DNA follows: TGTGCCAGCAGCTTGGGACGGGGGAACTATGGCTACACCTTC. This encodes CASSLGRGNYGYTF. The full variable domain, with the rest looked up from reference TRBV7-9 and TRBJ1-2, is DTGVSQNPRHKITKRGQNVTFRCDPISEHNRLYWYRQTLGQGPEFLTYFQNEAQLEKSRLLSDRFSAERPKGSFSTLEIQRTEQGDSAMYLCASSLGRGNYGYTFGSGTRLTVV.

The chain joins TRBV19 to TRBJ1-2; no definite D call. Germline lookup yields CDR1 LNHDA and CDR2 SQIVND (reference sequence). Trimming removed 7 bases at V and 5 bases at J, with 17 bases between. The CDR3 loop spans 14 amino acids. CDR3 DNA sequence: TGTGCCAGTATTCCCCCTACCCCTCCTTATGGCTACACCTTC. It encodes CASIPPTPPYGYTF.